These 5 T cell receptor beta chains originate from one sample sequenced in a study of shared clonotypes between healthy human individuals. TCRdb's copy holds only in-frame clones and misses some; the assay was immunoSEQ multiplex PCR. The table shows a few million clones, with approximately 95% occurring only once. Sequenced: naive CD4+ T cells from PBMCs. Subset in this sample: CD45RA+ positively selected. These receptors came from a man aged 18 to 30 in good health. Some clones in this sample may be carry-over from other donors' samples.

The J gene is TRBJ2-2, the V gene TRBV18, with TRBD2 matching over 8 bases. Germline values: CDR1 KGHSH, CDR2 LQKENI. This CDR3 contains 18 residues. The V and J ends lost 2 bases and 0 bases, in that order; junction bases with no gene match: 8. DNA of the CDR3: TGTGCCAGCTCACCATGGAAGAGCGGGAGACCGAACACCGGGGAGCTGTTTTTT. Amino acids: CASSPWKSGRPNTGELFF.

V usage is TRBV27 and J usage is TRBJ1-4; the D gene is possibly TRBD1 (5 bases). The CDR3 totals 15 residues. V gave up 6 bases and J gave up 0 bases, with 11 bases separating them. CDR1 is MNHEY, CDR2 SMNVEV, per germline (reference sequence). CDR3 residues: CASRSVGATNEKLFF. As DNA, the CDR3 is TGTGCCAGCAGATCAGTGGGGGCAACTAATGAAAAACTGTTTTTT.

This chain uses TRBV7-2 with TRBJ2-7; 7 bases are a match to TRBD2. CDR1 SGHTA and CDR2 FQGNSA come from the germline V gene. This CDR3 is 17 amino acids long. Losses at the gene ends were 0 bases for V and 0 bases for J; bases not matched to a gene: 8. The CDR3 reads CASSLAAVGGGSYEQYF. In DNA form, the CDR3 reads TGTGCCAGCAGCTTAGCGGCGGTTGGCGGGGGCTCCTACGAGCAGTACTTC.

This chain uses TRBV27 with TRBJ2-1; TRBD1 matches at 9 bases. CDR3 length: 16 amino acids. V shed 4 bases and J 9 bases; nucleotides not matched to a gene: 13. CDR1 and CDR2 from the germline V gene are MNHEY and SMNVEV (reference sequence). The CDR3 bases are TGTGCCAGCAGTTCGCCTTCCGGGACAGGGAAAGGTGAGCAGTTCTTC. Its protein is CASSSPSGTGKGEQFF.

The chain combines TRBV13 with TRBJ1-4; 9 bases match TRBD1. The CDR3 length is 15 residues. The germline gives CDR1 PRHDT, CDR2 FYEKMQ (reference sequence). The junction had 8 bases not matched to a gene; V was cut back by 4 bases and J by 8 bases. This chain's CDR3 is CASSSWTGAREKLFF. DNA of the CDR3: TGTGCCAGCAGCTCCTGGACAGGGGCGCGGGAAAAACTGTTTTTT.